This T cell receptor beta chain emerged from a study of T cell responses to AZD1222 COVID-19 vaccine. The assay was immunoSEQ multiplex PCR, and TCRdb's table has in-frame clones only and misses some. The data contain roughly 140,000 clones, 82% of them singletons. The CDR3 runs 14 residues. V trimming: 4 bases; J trimming: 5 bases; junction bases outside the gene matches: 2. Germline CDR1 MGHRA, CDR2 YSYEKL. The receptor was derived from an adult in good health. The rearrangement links TRBV4-1 to TRBJ2-1, with TRBD2 matching over 10 bases. Source: peripheral blood, taken on day 0 of MenACWY control vaccination. The DNA for the CDR3 is TGCGCCAGCAGCCCGGGACTAGCGAACAATGAGCAGTTCTTC. Its translation: CASSPGLANNEQFF.